The 28 T cell receptor beta chains below all came from one sample that was sequenced in a study of early T cells in non-severe SARS-CoV-2 infection. Via MiXCR, TCRdb re-called the 5' RACE reads, giving one row per CDR3 protein. The data contain about 98,000 distinct CDR3 sequences, around 14% of them seen just once; the ten biggest clones take up 6% to 7%. Sequencing used whole blood. The receptors shown here come from an adult who was a healthcare worker with PCR-confirmed SARS-CoV-2 infection or an uninfected control (not recorded which).

The chain recombines TRBV20-1 with TRBJ1-5; no reliable D call. This CDR3 contains 13 residues. Germline V gives CDR1 DFQATT, CDR2 SNEGSKA (reference sequence). The V end lost 1 base, the J end lost 4 bases, and 8 bases lay between the germline ends. CDR3 coding DNA: TGCAGTGCTAGAGGACGGAAAAATCAGCCCCAGCATTTT. The encoded protein is CSARGRKNQPQHF.

The gene calls are TRBV20-1 and TRBJ1-5; 7 nucleotides agree with TRBD1. V shed 0 bases and J 1 base; nucleotides not matched to a gene: 6. The CDR3 consists of 16 residues. Germline V gene data show CDR1 as DFQATT and CDR2 as SNEGSKA (reference sequence). CDR3 amino acids: CSARDLKTGSNQPQHF. The CDR3 nucleotides read TGCAGTGCTAGAGATCTAAAGACAGGGAGCAATCAGCCCCAGCATTTT.

This clonotype showed up just a few times. Germline is not matched at one junction end, which may reflect a read error. This chain uses TRBV12-3 or TRBV12-4 with TRBJ1-3; TRBD1 matches 9 bases. The CDR3 spans 11 residues. The CDR3 region has the DNA TGTGCCAGCCGCGGGGGGACAGGGAGACATTTT. It encodes CASRGGTGRHF.

This clonotype was seen ten or more times. This sequence joins TRBV10-1 and TRBJ1-1; tentative D call: TRBD1 (5 bases). The CDR3 covers 14 residues. Germline V lookup: CDR1 WNHNN, CDR2 SYGVQD (reference sequence). V was trimmed by 3 bases and J by 4 bases, leaving 12 bases between them. The CDR3 sequence: CASSEVDRGTEAFF. CDR3 in DNA: TGCGCCAGCAGTGAAGTGGATAGGGGCACTGAAGCTTTCTTT.

In its sample, this clonotype was seen many times. The chain carries TRBV6-2 or TRBV6-3 and TRBJ2-3; D may be TRBD2 (6 bases). The V gene lost 6 bases and the J gene lost 0 bases, with 10 bases spanning the gap. This CDR3 is 14 amino acids long. Germline V CDR1 and CDR2: MNHEY, SVGEGT. The CDR3, as DNA: TGTGCCAGCAGCTCCGGGACTAGCACAGATACGCAGTATTTT. The encoded protein is CASSSGTSTDTQYF.

This chain uses TRBV10-3 with TRBJ2-1; 9 positions match TRBD2. Germline V gives CDR1 ENHRY, CDR2 SYGVKD. V trimming: 7 bases; J trimming: 1 base; junction bases outside the gene matches: 11. The CDR3 length is 17 residues. The CDR3 bases are TGTGCCATCACGAATGGCGGGAGGGTGTTATCCTACAATGAGCAGTTCTTC. Its protein product is CAITNGGRVLSYNEQFF.

This clonotype was seen a handful of times. V usage is TRBV20-1 and J usage is TRBJ2-1; TRBD2 matches 15 bases. In germline, CDR1 is DFQATT, CDR2 SNEGSKA (reference sequence). The CDR3 sequence is 20 residues long. Trimming cost V 1 base and J 0 bases; bases outside gene matches: 10. The CDR3 loop is CSARAVRGLAGGGSYNEQFF. CDR3 sequence (DNA): TGCAGTGCTAGAGCCGTTCGGGGACTAGCGGGAGGAGGCTCCTACAATGAGCAGTTCTTC.

This clonotype was recorded at least ten times. Written as DNA, the CDR3 is TGTGCCAGCAGCGTAGGCTCCGGGGAGCTGTTTTTT. Translation: CASSVGSGELFF. The V call is TRBV9, the J call TRBJ2-2; D is ambiguous. The length of the CDR3 is 12 residues. Germline loops: CDR1 SGDLS, CDR2 YYNGEE. Deletions cut 0 bases from V and 6 bases from J, with 3 bases between.

The V gene is TRBV7-2, the J gene TRBJ2-5; 7 bases are shared with TRBD2. With 5 bases clipped from V and 5 bases from J, the junction kept 11 bases outside the gene matches. The germline V gene encodes CDR1 SGHTA and CDR2 FQGNSA. This CDR3 comprises 15 residues. This CDR3 reads CASSRASGGLETQYF. CDR3 DNA: TGTGCCAGCAGCCGCGCGTCGGGAGGATTGGAGACCCAGTACTTC.

This clonotype has at least ten counts. The chain uses TRBV4-1 and TRBJ1-3; D remains ambiguous. The V end was cut by 3 bases, the J end by 3 bases, with 15 bases between. CDR1 and CDR2 from the germline V gene are MGHRA and YSYEKL. The length of the CDR3 is 16 residues. As DNA, the CDR3 is TGCGCCAGCAGCCAGGGAGGCTTCTGGCTTGGAAACACCATATATTTT. Translated, it gives CASSQGGFWLGNTIYF.

V usage is TRBV4-3 and J usage is TRBJ2-7, with a possible D match to TRBD2 (5 bases). V was pared by 1 base and J by 3 bases, with 13 bases between. CDR1 is LGHNA, CDR2 YSLEER, per germline. There are 15 residues in the CDR3. The CDR3 here is CASSQVRGLFYEQYF. CDR3 in DNA: TGCGCCAGCAGCCAAGTTCGAGGACTTTTCTACGAGCAGTACTTC.

The chain employs TRBV25-1 and TRBJ2-1, with 9 bases identical to TRBD2. This CDR3 is built from 14 residues. Losses at the gene ends were 6 bases for V and 4 bases for J; bases not matched to a gene: 4. CDR1 and CDR2 from the germline V gene are MGHDK and SYGVNS. The CDR3 is CASSRTSEYNEQFF. CDR3 DNA: TGTGCCAGCAGCCGGACTAGCGAATACAATGAGCAGTTCTTC. The full variable domain, its missing parts supplied by reference TRBV25-1 and TRBJ2-1, is EADIYQTPRYLVIGTGKKITLECSQTMGHDKMYWYQQDPGMELHLIHYSYGVNSTEKGDLSSESTVSRIRTEHFPLTLESARPSHTSQYLCASSRTSEYNEQFFGPGTRLTVL.

The sample holds a few counts of this clonotype. The chain is built from TRBV11-2 and TRBJ2-7, with 7 nucleotides matching TRBD1. Trimming cost V 1 base and J 6 bases; bases outside gene matches: 12. The V gene's germline CDR1 is SGHAT and CDR2 FQNNGV. The CDR3 is made up of 16 amino acids. CDR3 in DNA: TGTGCCAGCAGCTTAGCAGGGGGAATATACCCTCTCGAGCAGTACTTC. This translates into CASSLAGGIYPLEQYF. The full variable domain, with the rest looked up from reference TRBV11-2 and TRBJ2-7, is EAGVAQSPRYKIIEKRQSVAFWCNPISGHATLYWYQQILGQGPKLLIQFQNNGVVDDSQLPKDRFSAERLKGVDSTLKIQPAKLEDSAVYLCASSLAGGIYPLEQYFGPGTRLTVT.

This clonotype was picked up many times. The chain uses TRBV4-3 and TRBJ2-1, with D possibly being TRBD1 (6 bases). Between the trimmed V and J ends, which lost 1 base and 8 bases, there was a span of 15 bases. Germline V lookup: CDR1 LGHNA, CDR2 YSLEER. The CDR3 is 15 residues long. The CDR3, as DNA: TGCGCCAGCAGCCAAGTCGTTCGTACAGGGCATGAGCAGTTCTTC. This encodes CASSQVVRTGHEQFF.

This chain joins TRBV29-1 and TRBJ1-1; a weak D match, TRBD1 (5 bases). Germline CDR1 is SQVTM and CDR2 is ANQGSEA. The CDR3 spans 14 residues. The ends were cut back, 5 bases at V and 5 bases at J, with 18 bases in the middle. The CDR3 nucleotides are TGCAGCGTTTACGGGCAGGGCCGGACAACTGAAGCTTTCTTT. As protein: CSVYGQGRTTEAFF.

The V and J genes are TRBV30 and TRBJ1-2; 7 nucleotides align to TRBD1. V was clipped by 7 bases and J by 7 bases; unmatched bases: 9. The CDR3 has 12 amino acids. Germline loops: CDR1 GTSNPN, CDR2 SVGIG (reference sequence). As DNA, the CDR3 is TGTGCCTTATCCCCAGGGGGTTTTGGCTACACCTTC. Amino acids: CALSPGGFGYTF.

This chain connects TRBV27 to TRBJ1-1; TRBD1 matches 8 bases. Losses at the gene ends were 0 bases for V and 0 bases for J; bases not matched to a gene: 6. The CDR3 is 17 residues long. The V gene's germline CDR1 is MNHEY and CDR2 SMNVEV (reference sequence). The CDR3 DNA follows: TGTGCCAGCAGTTTATCCGGACAGGGCTTTATGAACACTGAAGCTTTCTTT. Encoded protein: CASSLSGQGFMNTEAFF.

This clonotype was recorded many times. J is TRBJ2-7 and V is TRBV11-2; either TRBD1 or TRBD2 may fit D (5 bases each). Trimming removed 0 bases at V and 3 bases at J, with 12 bases between. The CDR3 has 15 residues. The germline gives CDR1 SGHAT, CDR2 FQNNGV. CDR3 amino acids: CASSLETGTHYEQYF. DNA for the CDR3: TGTGCCAGCAGCTTAGAAACTGGGACCCACTACGAGCAGTACTTC.

In this sample, this clonotype turned up many times. The V call is TRBV4-1, the J call TRBJ1-6, with no clear D. The V gene lost 4 bases and the J gene lost 4 bases, with 5 bases spanning the gap. The CDR3 consists of 13 residues. Germline CDR1 MGHRA, CDR2 YSYEKL. The CDR3 is CASSPGYNSPLHF. The CDR3 DNA follows: TGCGCCAGCAGCCCGGGGTATAATTCACCCCTCCACTTT.

Regarding this clonotype: This could be a read error, since a much larger clone is one nucleotide away. The chain joins TRBV12-3 or TRBV12-4 to TRBJ2-5, with 8 bases matching TRBD2. This CDR3 is built from 14 residues. Here the CDR3 reads CACSLSGGRETQYF. The DNA of the CDR3 is TGTGCCTGCAGTTTGTCGGGGGGGAGGGAGACCCAGTACTTC.

In this sample, this clonotype turned up a few times. DNA for the CDR3: TGCAGTGCTAGTCGTTCGGGAGCGGTAGATACGCAGTATTTT. Its translation: CSASRSGAVDTQYF. The chain combines TRBV20-1 with TRBJ2-3; D is perhaps TRBD2 (6 bases). The CDR3 totals 14 residues. The V and J ends lost 3 bases and 5 bases respectively, with 15 bases between them. The V gene's germline CDR1 is DFQATT and CDR2 SNEGSKA (reference sequence).

V usage is TRBV20-1 and J usage is TRBJ2-3; D is unclear. The V end lost 4 bases, the J end lost 7 bases, and 3 bases lay between the germline ends. Germline V gene lookup returns CDR1 DFQATT and CDR2 SNEGSKA (reference sequence). CDR3 length: 9 amino acids. Written as DNA, the CDR3 is TGCAGTGCTATAAATACGCAGTATTTT. Translation gives CSAINTQYF.

This clonotype came up a few times. The chain combines TRBV12-3 or TRBV12-4 with TRBJ1-1; maybe TRBD1 (5 bases). Deletions cut 1 base from V and 3 bases from J, with 9 bases between. This CDR3 region has 14 residues. In DNA, the CDR3 is TGTGCCAGCAGTTTAGATCAGGGCGACACTGAAGCTTTCTTT. Translation: CASSLDQGDTEAFF.

At least ten counts were recorded for this clonotype. The chain has TRBV20-1 and TRBJ2-5; D is possibly TRBD2 (5 bases). Trimming stripped 1 base from V and 9 bases from J, with 12 bases between. Germline assignment: CDR1 DFQATT and CDR2 SNEGSKA (reference sequence). This CDR3 has 12 residues. The CDR3 coding sequence is TGCAGTGCTAGAGGCTCTAGGGAGCCCCAGTACTTC. Translated: CSARGSREPQYF.

This clonotype was seen a handful of times. This sequence joins TRBV7-9 and TRBJ2-3; a weak D match, TRBD2 (5 bases). The CDR3 consists of 13 residues. V lost 7 bases and J 0 bases, leaving 8 bases between the germline ends. Germline V gene sequence: CDR1 SEHNR, CDR2 FQNEAQ (reference sequence). The CDR3 DNA is TGTGCCAGCACCGGGATTAGCACAGATACGCAGTATTTT. Encoded protein: CASTGISTDTQYF.

This sequence joins TRBV7-2 and TRBJ2-1; the D gene is possibly TRBD2 (6 bases). The CDR3 length is 15 residues. Trimming took 7 bases from V and 6 from J, leaving 19 bases between them. Germline V gene sequence: CDR1 SGHTA, CDR2 FQGNSA. In DNA, the CDR3 is TGTGCCAGCACCGCACTAGCAGGGATTCCCAATGAGCAGTTCTTC. Translation gives CASTALAGIPNEQFF.

The rearrangement uses TRBV29-1 and TRBJ2-2; D gene uncertain. With 6 bases removed from V and 4 bases from J, the gap between germline ends came to 12 bases. There are 13 residues in the CDR3. The germline V gene encodes CDR1 SQVTM and CDR2 ANQGSEA. The CDR3 coding sequence is TGCAGCGTAGGACCCTCGGGCACCGGGGAGCTGTTTTTT. Residues: CSVGPSGTGELFF.

This clonotype was seen a few times. V and J are TRBV11-2 and TRBJ2-1, with D unclear. Trimming pared 5 bases from V and 4 bases from J, leaving 12 bases between. This CDR3 has 14 amino acids. CDR1 is SGHAT, CDR2 FQNNGV, per germline. The CDR3 DNA sequence: TGTGCCAGCAGCCACGCAGCGCGTTACAATGAGCAGTTCTTC. It codes for CASSHAARYNEQFF.